This T cell receptor beta chain was identified in a study of cytomegalovirus exposure and HLA in healthy donors (dated by TCRdb to the late 2010s). Regarding the research as a whole: An earlier analysis of about 530 of the donors reported under 300 Gb of sequence data and 95 million to 140 million unique TCR beta sequences obtained from approximately 180 million T cells. To predict cytomegalovirus infection status, the study combined high-throughput TCR immunosequencing, statistical association of individual TCRs with disease status, and machine learning. An earlier analysis of 587 of the donors used high-throughput TCR beta sequencing to judge whether each TCR beta V gene segment behaved as functional or pseudogenic. Every discovery cohort repertoire had been produced on one sequencing platform. The number of donors typed differed by locus, with 629-630 for A, B, C, DRB1 and DQB1, roughly 520 for DQA1, 600 to 610 for DPA1, and 450 to 480 for DPB1. The study aimed to test whether cataloging public T cell receptors could reveal signatures of past pathogen exposure. A later genetic analysis took genome-wide SNP genotypes for about 55% of the roughly 700 donors and used that subset as a discovery cohort. Across roughly 420 genotyped donors of the cohort, an average of approximately 240,000 unique TCR beta nucleotide sequences per donor were sequenced, and roughly a sixth of those sequences were non-productive. A separate validation cohort of about 110 different subjects was used in addition to the roughly 640-subject first cohort. Rather than drawing on any new phenotypic data, the later analysis identified candidate immune exposures from TCR beta sequences and the way those sequences occurred across donors. HLA typing included class I and class II loci at four-digit resolution. Donor age, sex, ethnicity and CMV serostatus were collected together with the repertoire data. An early release covering 550 to 650 HLA-typed donors comprised roughly 300 gigabases of sequencing data and 85 million or so unique TCR sequences. About five DR-DQ haplotypes were handled as single units for association and clustering, since linkage in the cohort was strong. The genetic ancestry cluster associated with self-reported Caucasian donors included over 80% of the 398 genotyped donors. In a later analysis, previously published TCR beta repertoires from roughly 710 donors were re-analyzed and high-resolution HLA genotyping was added so that TCR occurrence patterns could be studied. The study profiled the T cell repertoires of 550 to 700 subjects by immunosequencing and related them to cytomegalovirus serostatus.

In total, 500 to 700 healthy bone marrow donors made up the cohort. At the time of sampling, every cohort member was nominally healthy, though immune exposures that went unrecorded were likely present. The donor tested CMV seronegative, placing the donor among the 350 or so seronegative members of the cohort. Every donor gave a peripheral blood sample, and the peripheral blood mononuclear cells from that sample were used for TCR beta sequencing. The Qiagen DNeasy Blood Extraction Kit was used to extract genomic DNA from the blood cell samples. As to this clone: No cognate antigen has been identified for it. No much larger clonotype is one base removed from it; base qualities were not supplied.

CDR1 and CDR2 are read off the germline V gene as SNHLY and FYNNEI. The CDR3 numbers 15 residues from cysteine through phenylalanine. CDR3 DNA is the only sequence kept; it has 45 bases, read in frame from the first base. V sheds 0 bases and J sheds 5 bases, leaving 14 bases between their ends. Overall study outcomes, separate from this receptor: Linkage disequilibrium might explain the correlated functional status among segregating V segments, but an unknown experimental factor could not be ruled out. The authors suggested that the approach could potentially be extended to other disease states and immunological phenotypes. When HLA alleles, especially DR and DQ, strongly co-occurred, TCR associations were difficult to assign to individual alleles. Specific HLA alleles were associated with 15,000 to 20,000 TCR beta sequences at a false discovery rate of 0.05 in a later analysis. In an earlier analysis of some 640 of the donors, most TCR beta V segments were observed in productive rearrangements about 87% or about 30% of the time, broadly matching IMGT annotations. HLA typing was unavailable for some donors at each locus, so association tests used only the typed subset. A further reported finding was that TCR beta sequences accurately predicted the HLA-A and HLA-B alleles for most subjects in the first cohort. In a later analysis, most CMV-associated TCR beta chains were found to appear HLA-restricted, with HLA associations seemingly driven largely by CMV exposure. In a later analysis, TCR association rates were found to vary across HLA loci, with the most associated TCRs seen for DRB1 alleles and the fewest for HLA-C alleles. The 87-base-pair reads could not distinguish some IMGT-functional V segments, including TRBV6-2 and TRBV6-3, so those segments were excluded. Several of the top co-occurrence clusters appeared to be linked to parvovirus B19, influenza, CMV and Epstein-Barr virus, according to a later analysis. The cohort was sequenced for TCR beta chains only, and without alpha or paired-chain data the features that could be detected were limited. In vitro tests confirmed that a few of the cytomegalovirus-associated TCR beta chains recognize cytomegalovirus antigens. V-gene and J-gene trimming of TCR beta chains was associated with a missense DCLRE1C variant in a later genetic analysis, and the association was replicated in an independent cohort. CMV serostatus was the only immune exposure information available for the cohort. The classifier was reported to diagnose cytomegalovirus status with high specificity and sensitivity in both the original cohort and the validation cohort. In a later analysis, HLA-associated TCR beta chains were found to be more clonally expanded and to have lower generation probabilities than equally common non-associated chains. A cluster of highly shared sequence variants was judged likely to represent a technical artifact of the sequencing pipeline. While some public TCRs were present in many individuals, most TCR sequences turned up only very rarely across donors. Compared with the roughly 670-donor mean, donors in an Asian-associated ancestry cluster had fewer N-insertions in productive TCRs, according to a later genetic analysis. Roughly uniform sequencing depth across donors was assumed in presence/absence analyses, although this assumption may not hold. The study listed 150 to 200 TCR beta chains as associated with cytomegalovirus. The earlier analysis of 450 to 700 of the donors excluded over 15 rarely observed V segments, including chromosome 9 orphons, because counts were too low.

The library was prepared using the immunoSEQ multiplex PCR assay. A mixture of 60 forward primers for TCR Vbeta segments and 13 reverse primers for TCR Jbeta segments was used in the multiplex PCR. Amplification of the CDR3 region of rearranged TCR beta genes was performed with a multiplex PCR assay on genomic DNA. Amplified TCR beta libraries were sequenced as 87-base-pair reads on the Illumina HiSeq System. In the source study's methods: Across the 600 to 700 repertoires, a later analysis counted 60 million to 90 million unique TCR beta chains, roughly 11 million of which were shared by at least two donors. A nearest-neighbor algorithm error-corrected the raw reads and collapsed the reads into unique sequences, merging closely related sequences to remove PCR and sequencing errors. V, D and J gene segments were assigned by aligning CDR3 sequences to IMGT reference sequences. Each retained sequence needed at least a six-nucleotide match to both a V gene segment and a J gene segment. A rearrangement counted as productive if the CDR3 had no stop codons and remained in frame with V and J, and every other rearrangement counted as non-productive. Following IMGT convention, CDR3 was defined as the stretch from the second conserved V-encoded cysteine to the conserved J-encoded phenylalanine. Sequences without an unambiguous match to a single V gene segment were excluded from the earlier analysis of a few hundred of the donors. An earlier analysis of roughly 590 of the donors called V segments functional above 56.7% productive rearrangements and segregating when the between-donor standard deviation exceeded 5%. A statistical classification framework was built for diagnosing cytomegalovirus status from the catalog of TCR beta chain sequences. In a later analysis, TCR nucleotide sequences were compared against IMGT/GENE-DB human TR gene sequences so that V and J genes could be assigned. The TCRdist pipeline was used in a later analysis to assign CDR3 sequences and most-parsimonious VDJ recombination scenarios. A later analysis defined each TCR beta chain by its CDR3 amino acid sequence plus V-gene family, and excluded reads lacking a unique V-gene family. As a way to deal with suspected cross-contamination and a sequencing artifact, a later analysis dropped 450 to 600 nucleotide sequences that were highly shared and had low generation probability. A later analysis calculated a clonal expansion index for each public chain from normalized within-repertoire ranks of inferred template counts. A later analysis computed generation probabilities with a VDJ recombination model fitted to out-of-frame rearrangements, and checked the results against IGoR. A later analysis scored TCR-TCR, TCR-HLA and TCR-CMV co-occurrence with hypergeometric tests, applying a repertoire-size bias correction to TCR pairs. In a later analysis, false discovery rates were estimated by permuting HLA or CMV assignments 20 times. A later analysis grouped co-occurring TCRs with DBSCAN, adding TCRdist sequence similarity when clustering within HLA-allele-positive subsets. Repertoires with fewer than 30,000 or more than 120,000 public chains, plus five repertoires with anomalous nucleotide sharing, were excluded from co-occurrence clustering. TCRdb provides this immuneACCESS table in a form limited to in-frame rearrangements. Some clones are lacking; in checked studies, under half of them reflect an unresolved V gene, and why the rest are absent is not known. That table is the source of V, J and clone size, and D and trimming were worked out from the DNA. Within this sample are 250,000 or so clones, with about nine tenths of them counted one time only. Jointly, the top ten make up roughly 1.6% of the sample.

The sequence is built from TRBV2 and TRBJ2-7, and possibly TRBD2, on 5 matching bases. This receptor was obtained from a girl aged 2 to 9 in good health and CMV-seronegative. The sample was PBMCs. The CDR3 protein sequence reads: CASSEAPQSGDEQYF. The bases are TGTGCCAGCAGTGAAGCCCCGCAGTCCGGGGACGAGCAGTACTTC.